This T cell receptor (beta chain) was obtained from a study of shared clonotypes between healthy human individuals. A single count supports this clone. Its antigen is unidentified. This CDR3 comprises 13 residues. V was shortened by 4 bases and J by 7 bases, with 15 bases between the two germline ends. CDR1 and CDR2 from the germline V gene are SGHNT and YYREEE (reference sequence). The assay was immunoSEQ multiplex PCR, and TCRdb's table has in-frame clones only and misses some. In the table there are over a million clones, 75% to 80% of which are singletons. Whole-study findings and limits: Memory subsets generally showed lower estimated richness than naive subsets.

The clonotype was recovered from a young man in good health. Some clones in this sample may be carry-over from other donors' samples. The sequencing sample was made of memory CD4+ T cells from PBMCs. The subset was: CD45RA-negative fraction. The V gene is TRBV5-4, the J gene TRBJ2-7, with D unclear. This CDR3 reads CASSTGRVGEQYF. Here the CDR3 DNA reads TGTGCCAGCAGCACCGGACGGGTTGGAGAGCAGTACTTC. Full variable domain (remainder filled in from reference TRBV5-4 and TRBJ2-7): ETGVTQSPTHLIKTRGQQVTLRCSSQSGHNTVSWYQQALGQGPQFIFQYYREEENGRGNFPPRFSGLQFPNYSSELNVNALELDDSALYLCASSTGRVGEQYFGPGTRLTVT.